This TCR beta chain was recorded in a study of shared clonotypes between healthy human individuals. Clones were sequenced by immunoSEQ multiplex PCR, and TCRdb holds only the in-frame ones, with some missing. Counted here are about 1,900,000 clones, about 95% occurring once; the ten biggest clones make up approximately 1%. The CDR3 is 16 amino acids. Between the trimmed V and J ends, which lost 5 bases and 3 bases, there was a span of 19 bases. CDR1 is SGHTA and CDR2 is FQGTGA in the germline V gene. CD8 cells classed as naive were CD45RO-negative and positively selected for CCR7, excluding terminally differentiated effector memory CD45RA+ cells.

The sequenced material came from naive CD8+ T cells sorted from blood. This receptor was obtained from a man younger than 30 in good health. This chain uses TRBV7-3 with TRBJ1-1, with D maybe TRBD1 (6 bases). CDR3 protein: CASSPGAGMDYTEAFF. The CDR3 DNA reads TGTGCCAGCAGCCCAGGGGCTGGAATGGATTACACTGAAGCTTTCTTT.